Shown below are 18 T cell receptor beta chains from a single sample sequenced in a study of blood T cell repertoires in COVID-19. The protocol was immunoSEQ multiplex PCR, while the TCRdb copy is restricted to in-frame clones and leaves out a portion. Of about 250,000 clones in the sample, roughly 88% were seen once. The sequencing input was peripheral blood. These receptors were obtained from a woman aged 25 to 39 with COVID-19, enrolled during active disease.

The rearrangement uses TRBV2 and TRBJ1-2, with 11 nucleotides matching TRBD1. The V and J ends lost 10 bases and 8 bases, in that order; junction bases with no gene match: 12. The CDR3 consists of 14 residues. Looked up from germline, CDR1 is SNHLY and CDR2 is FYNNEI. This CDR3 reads CATTTGQGAWGYTF. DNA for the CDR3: TGTGCCACCACTACAGGACAGGGGGCTTGGGGCTACACCTTC.

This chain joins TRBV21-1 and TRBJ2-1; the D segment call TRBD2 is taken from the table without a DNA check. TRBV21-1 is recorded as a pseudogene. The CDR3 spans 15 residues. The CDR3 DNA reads TGTGCCAGCAGCAAAGTCGCTAGCCGGTCGAAGGAGCAGTTCTTC. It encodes CASSKVASRSKEQFF.

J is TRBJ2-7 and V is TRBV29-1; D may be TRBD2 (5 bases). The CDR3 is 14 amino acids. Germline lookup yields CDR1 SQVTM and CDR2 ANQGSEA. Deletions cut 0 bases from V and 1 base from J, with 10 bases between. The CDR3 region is CSVEDRGLSYEQYV. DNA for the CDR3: TGCAGCGTTGAAGATCGAGGACTTTCCTACGAGCAGTACGTC.

In DNA form, the CDR3 reads TGTGCCAGCAGCCAAGGAGGGGGCGCGTCGATGAACACTGAAGCTTTCTTT. Translation gives CASSQGGGASMNTEAFF. The chain couples TRBV3-1 (or the pseudogene TRBV3-2) to TRBJ1-1, with 7 bases identical to TRBD1. V lost 1 base, J lost 0 bases, and 8 bases stayed unmatched. The CDR3 is 17 amino acids. Germline CDR1 is LGHDT and CDR2 is YNNKEL (reference sequence).

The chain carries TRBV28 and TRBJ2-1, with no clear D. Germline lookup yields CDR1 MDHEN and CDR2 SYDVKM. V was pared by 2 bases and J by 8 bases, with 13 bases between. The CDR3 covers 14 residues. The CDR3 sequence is CASSLPPLSYEQFF. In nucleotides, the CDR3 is TGTGCCAGCAGTTTACCCCCCCTAAGCTATGAGCAGTTCTTC.

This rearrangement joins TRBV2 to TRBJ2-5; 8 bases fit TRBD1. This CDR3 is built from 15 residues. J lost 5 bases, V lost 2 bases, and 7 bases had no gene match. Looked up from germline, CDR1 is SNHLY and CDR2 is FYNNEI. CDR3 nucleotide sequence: TGTGCCAGCAGTGAACTACAGGGGGGACCTGAGACCCAGTACTTC. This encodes CASSELQGGPETQYF.

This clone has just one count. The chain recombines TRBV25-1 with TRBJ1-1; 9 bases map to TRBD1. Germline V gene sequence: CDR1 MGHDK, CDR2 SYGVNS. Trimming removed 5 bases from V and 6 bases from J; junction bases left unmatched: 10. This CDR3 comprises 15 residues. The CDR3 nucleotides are TGTGCCAGCAGTCTAGGGGGACAGGGTGTCCCTGAAGCTTTCTTT. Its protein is CASSLGGQGVPEAFF.

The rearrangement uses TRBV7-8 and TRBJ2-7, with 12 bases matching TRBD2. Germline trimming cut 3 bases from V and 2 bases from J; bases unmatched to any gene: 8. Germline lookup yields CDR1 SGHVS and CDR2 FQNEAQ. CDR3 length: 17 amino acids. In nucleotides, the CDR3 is TGTGCCAGCAGCTTTAGCCGGACTAGCGGGGAAACCTACGAGCAGTACTTC. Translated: CASSFSRTSGETYEQYF.

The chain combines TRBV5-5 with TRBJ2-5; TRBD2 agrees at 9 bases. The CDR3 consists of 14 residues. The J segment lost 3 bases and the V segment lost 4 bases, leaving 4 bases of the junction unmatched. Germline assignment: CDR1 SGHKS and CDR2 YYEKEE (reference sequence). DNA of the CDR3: TGTGCCAGCAGCGGTAGCGGGGGCGAAGAGACCCAGTACTTC. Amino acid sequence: CASSGSGGEETQYF.

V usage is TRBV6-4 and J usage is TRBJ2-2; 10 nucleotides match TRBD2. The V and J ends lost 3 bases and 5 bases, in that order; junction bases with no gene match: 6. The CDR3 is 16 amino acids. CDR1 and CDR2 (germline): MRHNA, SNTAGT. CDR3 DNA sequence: TGTGCCAGCAGTGAAAGGCTAGCGGGAGAAACCGGGGAGCTGTTTTTT. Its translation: CASSERLAGETGELFF.

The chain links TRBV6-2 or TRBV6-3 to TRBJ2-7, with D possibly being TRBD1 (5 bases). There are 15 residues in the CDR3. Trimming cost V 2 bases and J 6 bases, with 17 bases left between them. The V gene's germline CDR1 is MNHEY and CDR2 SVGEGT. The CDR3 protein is CASSYVGQGQGEQYF. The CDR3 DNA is TGTGCCAGCAGTTACGTGGGGCAGGGTCAGGGCGAGCAGTACTTC.

For the CDR3, the DNA is TGTGCCAGCAGTTTAGGACTAGCGGGAGGTTTGACCGGGGAGCTGTTTTTT. Translation: CASSLGLAGGLTGELFF. The chain has TRBV27 and TRBJ2-2; 14 bases align to TRBD2. The CDR3 covers 17 residues. Germline V lookup: CDR1 MNHEY, CDR2 SMNVEV (reference sequence). V shed 2 bases and J 5 bases; nucleotides not matched to a gene: 4.

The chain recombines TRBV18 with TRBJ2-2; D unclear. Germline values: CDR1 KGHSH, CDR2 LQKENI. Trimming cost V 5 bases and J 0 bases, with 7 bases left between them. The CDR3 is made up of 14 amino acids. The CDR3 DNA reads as TGTGCCAGCTCAGGCAGGCCGAACACCGGGGAGCTGTTTTTT. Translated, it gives CASSGRPNTGELFF.

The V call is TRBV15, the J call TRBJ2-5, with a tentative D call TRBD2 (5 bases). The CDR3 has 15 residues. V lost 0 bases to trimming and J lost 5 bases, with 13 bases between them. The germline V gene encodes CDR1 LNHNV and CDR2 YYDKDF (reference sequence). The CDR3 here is CATSRDNGVGETQYF. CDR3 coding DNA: TGTGCCACCAGCAGAGATAACGGGGTAGGGGAGACCCAGTACTTC.

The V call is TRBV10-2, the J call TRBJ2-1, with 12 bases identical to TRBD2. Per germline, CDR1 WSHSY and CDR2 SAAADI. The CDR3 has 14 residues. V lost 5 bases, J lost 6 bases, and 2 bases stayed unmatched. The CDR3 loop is CASSLAGGVNEQFF. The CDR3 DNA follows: TGCGCCAGCAGTCTAGCGGGAGGGGTCAATGAGCAGTTCTTC.

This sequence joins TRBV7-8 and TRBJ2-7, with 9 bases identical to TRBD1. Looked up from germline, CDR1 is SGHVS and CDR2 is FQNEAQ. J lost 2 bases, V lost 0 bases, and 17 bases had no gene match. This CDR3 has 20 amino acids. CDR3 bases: TGTGCCAGCAGCTTAGCGACACTGGTGGGGATGACAGGGGGAACCTACGAGCAGTACTTC. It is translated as CASSLATLVGMTGGTYEQYF. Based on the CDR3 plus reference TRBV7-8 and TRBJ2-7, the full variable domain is GAGVSQSPRYKVAKRGQDVALRCDPISGHVSLFWYQQALGQGPEFLTYFQNEAQLDKSGLPSDRFFAERPEGSVSTLKIQRTQQEDSAVYLCASSLATLVGMTGGTYEQYFGPGTRLTVT.

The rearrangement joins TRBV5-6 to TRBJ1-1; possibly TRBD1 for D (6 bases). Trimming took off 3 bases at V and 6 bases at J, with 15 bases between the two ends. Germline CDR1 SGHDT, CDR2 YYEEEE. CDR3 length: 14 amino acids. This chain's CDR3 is CASSWGTGLAEAFF. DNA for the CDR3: TGTGCCAGCAGCTGGGGTACAGGGTTGGCTGAAGCTTTCTTT.

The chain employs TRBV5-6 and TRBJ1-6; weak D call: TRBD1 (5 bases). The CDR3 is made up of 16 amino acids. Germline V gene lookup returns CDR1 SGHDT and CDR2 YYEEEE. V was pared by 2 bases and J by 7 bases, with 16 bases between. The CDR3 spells CASSFPGGGENSPLHF. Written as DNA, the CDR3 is TGTGCCAGCAGCTTCCCTGGCGGAGGGGAAAATTCACCCCTCCACTTT.